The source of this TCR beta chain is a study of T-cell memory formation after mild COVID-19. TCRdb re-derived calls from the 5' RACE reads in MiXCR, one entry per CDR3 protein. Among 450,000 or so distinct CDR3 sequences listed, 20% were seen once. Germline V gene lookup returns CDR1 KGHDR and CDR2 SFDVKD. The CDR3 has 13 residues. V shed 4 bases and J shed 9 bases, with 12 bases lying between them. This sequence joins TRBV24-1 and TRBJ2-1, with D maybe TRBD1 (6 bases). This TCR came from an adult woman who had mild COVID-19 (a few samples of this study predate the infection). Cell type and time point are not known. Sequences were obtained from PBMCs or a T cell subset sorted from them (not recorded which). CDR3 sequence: CATSDFRGGEQFF. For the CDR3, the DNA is TGTGCCACCAGTGACTTCAGGGGTGGTGAGCAGTTCTTC.